The 6 T cell receptor beta chains below all came from one sample that was sequenced in a study of blood T cells in healthy people across ages. Combining a sample-barcoded 5' primer with a J-beta primer mix, a second PCR ran for 7 to 11 cycles. Using its own MiXCR run on the 5' RACE reads, TCRdb lists one record per CDR3 protein. Here the sample spans 900,000 to 950,000 distinct CDR3 sequences, 29% being singletons. These data were also reused for a study on T cells of mothers and their children.

The sample was blood. The receptors derive from a woman aged 40 to 50 in good health.

This clonotype was picked up a small number of times. The chain is built from TRBV30 and TRBJ2-3; D gene ambiguous. The CDR3 contains 13 residues. Trimming cost V 2 bases and J 2 bases, with 8 bases left between them. The germline V gene has CDR1 GTSNPN and CDR2 SVGIG (reference sequence). The CDR3 loop reads CAWSTIHTDTQYF. DNA for the CDR3: TGTGCCTGGAGTACTATCCACACAGATACGCAGTATTTT.

The chain links TRBV18 to TRBJ1-1; 7 positions match TRBD1. The CDR3 contains 14 residues. The J segment lost 7 bases and the V segment lost 6 bases, leaving 11 bases of the junction unmatched. The germline V gene has CDR1 KGHSH and CDR2 LQKENI. The CDR3 sequence is CASSSTGAVVEAFF. DNA of the CDR3: TGTGCCAGCTCTAGTACAGGGGCCGTTGTTGAAGCTTTCTTT.

In this sample, this clonotype turned up a few times. This chain uses TRBV5-1 with TRBJ1-1, with D possibly TRBD1 on 5 matching bases. Germline loops: CDR1 SGHRS, CDR2 YFSETQ. The CDR3 length is 13 residues. V gave up 0 bases and J gave up 5 bases, with 8 bases separating them. CDR3 region: CASSLDGGTEAFF. CDR3 DNA sequence: TGCGCCAGCAGCTTGGACGGGGGGACTGAAGCTTTCTTT.

The chain carries TRBV20-1 and TRBJ2-3, with TRBD2 matching over 8 bases. V shed 0 bases, J shed 1 base, and the junction held 6 bases outside the gene matches. CDR3 length: 16 residues. Germline values: CDR1 DFQATT, CDR2 SNEGSKA (reference sequence). In DNA form, the CDR3 reads TGCAGTGCTAGAGATGCAGCGGGGGAGGGCACAGATACGCAGTATTTT. Encoded protein: CSARDAAGEGTDTQYF.

V and J are TRBV6-2 or TRBV6-3 and TRBJ1-1; D gene unclear. CDR3 length equals 12 residues. V was cut by 3 bases and J by 5 bases, with 7 bases left in between. In germline, CDR1 is MNHEY, CDR2 SVGEGT. In DNA, the CDR3 is TGTGCCAGCAGTTATAGGTTTACTGAAGCTTTCTTT. Translation: CASSYRFTEAFF.

This clonotype was counted only a few times. The rearrangement joins TRBV10-3 to TRBJ1-2; D is undetermined. Germline loops: CDR1 ENHRY, CDR2 SYGVKD. CDR3 length: 18 amino acids. V was clipped by 4 bases and J by 4 bases, with 25 bases between them. The CDR3 nucleotides read TGTGCCATCAGTGGACCCCGGCGGACTGATTCGACTAGCTATGGCTACACCTTC. It specifies CAISGPRRTDSTSYGYTF.